This T cell receptor beta chain was identified in a study of T cell responses to AZD1222 COVID-19 vaccine. Only in-frame clones appear in the TCRdb table, and some are missing; sequencing was by immunoSEQ multiplex PCR. The table has about 170,000 clones, about nine tenths seen once. The CDR3 is made up of 16 amino acids. Germline V gives CDR1 SGHTA, CDR2 FQGTGA. The V gene lost 5 bases and the J gene lost 5 bases, with 20 bases spanning the gap. The sequence was obtained from an adult in good health. This sequence joins TRBV7-3 and TRBJ2-3; D possibly corresponds to TRBD2 (7 bases). The sequencing here drew on peripheral blood, taken on day 0 of AZD1222 vaccination. In nucleotides, the CDR3 is TGTGCCAGCAGCAGGGTGGCGGGGGCCTTAAAAGATACGCAGTATTTT. Protein product: CASSRVAGALKDTQYF.